The 14 T cell receptor beta chains below were found in one sample sequenced in a study of blood T cell repertoires in COVID-19. Produced via immunoSEQ multiplex PCR; TCRdb's table is partial and in-frame only. The sample yields roughly 250,000 clones, roughly 80% seen once. Sequencing was carried out using PBMCs or T cells enriched from blood (not recorded which). These receptors were collected from a woman between 40 and 50 years old who had been exposed to COVID-19.

This chain connects TRBV5-5 to TRBJ1-2; 9 positions match TRBD1. V gave up 3 bases and J gave up 2 bases; unmatched junction bases: 8. The CDR3 extends over 16 amino acids. Germline V gene lookup returns CDR1 SGHKS and CDR2 YYEKEE (reference sequence). The CDR3 DNA reads TGTGCCAGCAGCTCCCCGGGACAGGGTACGAACTATGGCTACACCTTC. Translated: CASSSPGQGTNYGYTF.

The CDR3 protein is CASNGTQEQYF. CDR3 nucleotides: TGTGCCAGCAACGGGACTCAGGAGCAGTACTTC. The J gene is TRBJ2-7, the V gene TRBV6-4; possible D gene TRBD2, 6 bases. Germline V CDR1 and CDR2: MRHNA, SNTAGT. CDR3 length: 11 amino acids. The germline V and J ends were trimmed by 7 bases and 7 bases, with 11 bases remaining between them.

This chain connects TRBV5-4 to TRBJ2-3; a weak D match, TRBD1 (6 bases). V was shortened by 1 base and J by 4 bases, with 13 bases between the two germline ends. CDR3 length equals 15 residues. Germline V gene data show CDR1 as SGHNT and CDR2 as YYREEE (reference sequence). CDR3 bases: TGTGCCAGCAGCTTGTTTGGTGGGGGCGCAGATACGCAGTATTTT. It encodes CASSLFGGGADTQYF. The whole variable domain, remainder taken from reference TRBV5-4 and TRBJ2-3, is ETGVTQSPTHLIKTRGQQVTLRCSSQSGHNTVSWYQQALGQGPQFIFQYYREEENGRGNFPPRFSGLQFPNYSSELNVNALELDDSALYLCASSLFGGGADTQYFGPGTRLTVL.

The chain recombines TRBV28 with TRBJ1-1, with D unclear. In germline, CDR1 is MDHEN, CDR2 SYDVKM. The CDR3 is made up of 14 amino acids. V lost 3 bases and J lost 4, with 12 bases in between. The CDR3 here is CASSFEGLATEAFF. CDR3 nucleotide sequence: TGTGCCAGCAGTTTCGAGGGATTGGCCACTGAAGCTTTCTTT.

The J gene is TRBJ1-1, the V gene TRBV2; no firm D call. Germline values: CDR1 SNHLY, CDR2 FYNNEI. The CDR3 has 13 amino acids. The ends were cut back, 5 bases at V and 2 bases at J, with 9 bases in the middle. The CDR3 DNA is TGTGCCAGCAGTATAATTCTCAACACTGAAGCTTTCTTT. Amino acid sequence: CASSIILNTEAFF. The full variable domain, in which reference TRBV2 and TRBJ1-1 provide the parts outside the CDR3, is EPEVTQTPSHQVTQMGQEVILRCVPISNHLYFYWYRQILGQKVEFLVSFYNNEISEKSEIFDDQFSVERPDGSNFTLKIRSTKLEDSAMYFCASSIILNTEAFFGQGTRLTVV.

V and J are TRBV6-5 and TRBJ2-3; D call uncertain. CDR1 MNHEY and CDR2 SVGAGI come from the germline V gene. CDR3 length: 15 amino acids. The germline V and J ends were trimmed by 1 base and 1 base, with 9 bases remaining between them. In DNA form, the CDR3 reads TGTGCCAGCAGTTACTTGTTGCCGGGCACAGATACGCAGTATTTT. Translated: CASSYLLPGTDTQYF.

This sequence joins TRBV19 and TRBJ1-1; no definite D call. Germline V gives CDR1 LNHDA, CDR2 SQIVND (reference sequence). Trimming stripped 5 bases from V and 5 bases from J, with 18 bases between. The CDR3 extends over 15 amino acids. CDR3 nucleotides: TGTGCCAGTAGTCCGATCGGGGTTGATGCGACTGAAGCTTTCTTT. It is translated as CASSPIGVDATEAFF.

The chain recombines TRBV5-1 with TRBJ1-6, with TRBD1 matching over 9 bases. Germline V CDR1 and CDR2: SGHRS, YFSETQ. Losses at the gene ends were 4 bases for V and 7 bases for J; bases not matched to a gene: 6. The length of the CDR3 is 15 residues. In nucleotides, the CDR3 is TGCGCCAGCAGCGAACCGGGACAGGGAAATTCACCCCTCCACTTT. Translating gives CASSEPGQGNSPLHF.

The V call is TRBV7-9, the J call TRBJ1-2; tentative D call: TRBD1 (6 bases). V was shortened by 3 bases and J by 8 bases, with 16 bases between the two germline ends. This CDR3 is built from 14 residues. The germline CDR1 and CDR2 sequences are SEHNR and FQNEAQ (reference sequence). The DNA for the CDR3 is TGTGCCAGCAGCTTTGGGGGCATTTGGCAGGGCTACACCTTC. This gives the protein CASSFGGIWQGYTF.

The V and J genes are TRBV7-8 and TRBJ1-1, with 11 bases aligning to TRBD1. Per the germline V gene, CDR1 is SGHVS and CDR2 is FQNEAQ. The CDR3 runs 14 residues. V lost 6 bases, J lost 7 bases, and 7 bases stayed unmatched. In DNA, the CDR3 is TGTGCCAGCAGGGACAGGGGGCGAAGGAGTGAAGCTTTCTTT. Translated, it gives CASRDRGRRSEAFF.

V gene TRBV9 combines with J gene TRBJ1-6; D call uncertain. The CDR3 has 15 residues. The ends were cut back, 4 bases at V and 9 bases at J, with 17 bases in the middle. Germline CDR1 and CDR2: SGDLS and YYNGEE. The CDR3 region is CASSTWAMVVSPLHF. The CDR3 DNA reads as TGTGCCAGCAGCACCTGGGCGATGGTCGTTTCACCCCTCCACTTT.

The V gene is TRBV24-1, the J gene TRBJ1-5; D is perhaps TRBD1 (6 bases). The germline V and J ends were trimmed by 7 bases and 3 bases, with 12 bases remaining between them. Germline CDR1 is KGHDR and CDR2 is SFDVKD. The CDR3 is 14 amino acids. The CDR3 nucleotides read TGTGCCACCAGACTCGGACAGTTCAATCAGCCCCAGCATTTT. Amino acid sequence: CATRLGQFNQPQHF.

This clone is a singleton in its sample. The CDR3 sequence: CAWSLTLYGNQPQHF. CDR3 DNA: TGTGCCTGGAGTCTGACATTGTATGGCAATCAGCCCCAGCATTTT. V gene TRBV30 combines with J gene TRBJ1-5, with D uncertain. The CDR3 runs to 15 residues. V was trimmed by 2 bases and J by 2 bases, leaving 13 bases between them. Germline-derived CDR1 and CDR2 are GTSNPN and SVGIG (reference sequence).

The chain is built from TRBV4-1 and TRBJ1-6; D gene ambiguous. This CDR3 has 14 amino acids. Looked up from germline, CDR1 is MGHRA and CDR2 is YSYEKL. Trimming left V 4 bases short and J 11 bases short, with 15 bases between. The CDR3 nucleotides read TGCGCCAGCAGCCCTCGAGATGAGTTGACACCCCTCCACTTT. Translation: CASSPRDELTPLHF.